The entry below describes one TCR beta chain. The antigen remains unidentified. The data belong to a study of T cell responses to AZD1222 COVID-19 vaccine. Study-wide results and caveats: Targeting of unmutated variant regions was reportedly seen in nearly half of spike-specific TCRs. Repertoire sampling was restricted to post-peak T cell response timepoints.

The data were produced by immunoSEQ multiplex PCR, yet TCRdb's version contains in-frame clones alone and is incomplete. The sample shows 150,000 or so clones, around 85% of them seen only once. The germline V and J ends were trimmed by 5 bases and 3 bases, with 11 bases remaining between them. This CDR3 has 13 amino acids. Sequencing was performed on peripheral blood, taken on day 0 of MenACWY control vaccination. The V call is TRBV12-3 or TRBV12-4, the J call TRBJ2-7, with D possibly TRBD2 on 5 matching bases. The clonotype was recovered from an adult in good health. This CDR3 reads CASSRPDFYEQYF. DNA of the CDR3: TGTGCCAGCAGTCGGCCGGACTTCTACGAGCAGTACTTC.